The T cell receptor (beta chain) described here comes from a study of T-cell memory formation after mild COVID-19. Overall study results and limits: The pre-infection memory compartment contained some responding clones, suggesting cross-reactive memory joined. Second-wave clones with a day 37 peak had unconfirmed SARS-CoV-2 specificity. Mainly CM and EM harbored the contracting CD4+ clones; mainly EMRA harbored the CD8+ ones.

Trimming took 4 bases from V and 4 from J, leaving 4 bases between them. The CDR3 covers 12 residues. Germline-derived CDR1 and CDR2 are SEHNR and FQNEAQ (reference sequence). 5'RACE, which relied on constant-segment primers, yielded TCR alpha and TCR beta cDNA libraries carrying sample barcodes and UMIs. One entry per CDR3 protein results from TCRdb running MiXCR on the 5' RACE reads. Of just under 550,000 distinct CDR3 sequences listed, around 21% are singletons. This clonotype has just a few counts. Its target is unknown. The V and J genes are TRBV7-9 and TRBJ2-2; D ambiguous. Specimen: PBMCs or a T cell subset sorted from them (not recorded which). The clonotype originates from an adult woman who had mild COVID-19 (a few samples of this study predate the infection). Cell type and time point are not known. CDR3 nucleotide sequence: TGTGCCAGCAGCTCGCTCACCGGGGAGCTGTTTTTT. Translating it yields CASSSLTGELFF.